This TCR beta chain emerged from a study of OX40 agonist ivuxolimab in advanced cancers. Study background: Ivuxolimab, which patients received intravenously every 2 weeks, was dosed at 0.01 to 10 mg/kg. It was permissible to have had prior anti-PD-1, anti-PD-L1 or anti-CTLA-4 therapy, and approximately 41% had some.

Systemic immunosuppression or autoimmune disease history was grounds to exclude patients. TCRdb's table, derived via immunoSEQ multiplex PCR, lists solely in-frame clones and lacks some. The sample contains around 100,000 clones, about 96% of which appear only once. The sample holds one count of this clone. The CDR3 loop spans 20 amino acids. The germline V gene has CDR1 SGHTA and CDR2 FQGTGA. Germline trimming cut 5 bases from V and 0 bases from J; bases unmatched to any gene: 17. Here the sequenced sample was CD4+ or CD8+ T cells sorted from blood, taken in a trial of the OX40 agonist ivuxolimab. The receptor comes from an adult with an advanced solid tumor such as melanoma, head and neck, liver or kidney cancer. The chain carries TRBV7-3 and TRBJ2-2, with TRBD2 identical over 8 bases. For the CDR3, the DNA is TGTGCCAGCAGCGGCCTCGATATGGTCGCGGGAGGCACGAACACCGGGGAGCTGTTTTTT. Protein: CASSGLDMVAGGTNTGELFF.